These 24 T cell receptor beta chains were all obtained from the same sample, sequenced in a study of technical replicates of blood from a few donors. The repertoire was sequenced with immunoSEQ multiplex PCR; TCRdb's copy has only in-frame clones and lacks some. Among 90,000 or so clones listed, 85% to 95% were seen once. The sample comprised T cells isolated from PBMCs. These TCRs come from a human donor in good health.

The rearrangement joins TRBV14 to TRBJ2-7; TRBD1 matches 10 bases. V dropped 4 bases and J dropped 3; count of bases not matched to a gene: 9. The CDR3 covers 16 residues. Germline V gene data show CDR1 as SGHDN and CDR2 as FVKESK. Here the CDR3 reads CASSRRSTGGYYEQYF. The CDR3 DNA reads as TGTGCCAGCAGCCGAAGATCGACAGGGGGCTACTACGAGCAGTACTTC.

This chain links TRBV4-2 with TRBJ2-6; TRBD1 agrees at 9 bases. Trimming at V came to 0 bases and at J to 1 base, leaving 10 bases not matched to a gene. This CDR3 has 20 amino acids. Germline V gives CDR1 LGHNA, CDR2 YNFKEQ. CDR3 nucleotides: TGTGCCAGCAGCCAAGAGGTACGGGGACAGGGATCATCTGGGGCCAACGTCCTGACTTTC. Protein: CASSQEVRGQGSSGANVLTF.

The rearrangement links TRBV29-1 to TRBJ1-2, with unresolved D. This CDR3 has 15 amino acids. Trimming pared 0 bases from V and 2 bases from J, leaving 13 bases between. Germline CDR1 reads SQVTM; CDR2 reads ANQGSEA. CDR3: CSVEDLLARNYGYTF. The CDR3 nucleotides are TGCAGCGTTGAAGATCTTCTTGCACGGAACTATGGCTACACCTTC.

This clone was detected once. V is TRBV5-1 and J is TRBJ2-7; no reliable D call. The germline V and J ends were trimmed by 5 bases and 3 bases, with 15 bases remaining between them. CDR1 and CDR2 (germline): SGHRS, YFSETQ. The CDR3 is 14 residues long. CDR3 DNA sequence: TGCGCCAGCAGTCGAGAGCCCCCGATCTACGAGCAGTACTTC. This gives the protein CASSREPPIYEQYF.

This chain uses TRBV27 with TRBJ2-2; D remains unclear. Between the trimmed V and J ends, which lost 7 bases and 1 base, there was a span of 7 bases. In germline, CDR1 is MNHEY, CDR2 SMNVEV (reference sequence). The CDR3 has 13 residues. CDR3 in amino acids: CASMGRNTGELFF. The CDR3 DNA is TGTGCCAGCATGGGCCGGAACACCGGGGAGCTGTTTTTT.

This chain links TRBV11-2 with TRBJ2-1, with 7 bases lining up with TRBD1. The V segment lost 1 base and the J segment 9 bases; nucleotides outside the gene matches: 9. This CDR3 has 15 amino acids. Germline CDR1 is SGHAT and CDR2 is FQNNGV. CDR3 sequence (DNA): TGTGCCAGCAGCTTAGTCGGCAGGGGGTCGGCTGAGCAGTTCTTC. Translating gives CASSLVGRGSAEQFF.

The chain employs TRBV27 and TRBJ2-2; D unclear. Germline-derived CDR1 and CDR2 are MNHEY and SMNVEV (reference sequence). The V gene lost 4 bases and the J gene lost 6 bases, with 12 bases spanning the gap. CDR3 length: 14 residues. The CDR3 loop is CASSYSSLSGELFF. CDR3 coding DNA: TGTGCCAGCAGTTATTCCAGTCTCTCCGGGGAGCTGTTTTTT.

The chain joins TRBV4-3 to TRBJ1-2; TRBD1 matches 8 bases. J was trimmed by 8 bases and V by 0 bases; bases with no gene match: 11. CDR3 size: 16 residues. Looked up from germline, CDR1 is LGHNA and CDR2 is YSLEER. CDR3 region: CASSQDPTGDRGGYTF. CDR3 coding DNA: TGCGCCAGCAGCCAAGATCCGACCGGAGACAGGGGCGGCTACACCTTC.

The rearrangement joins TRBV28 to TRBJ2-7; D is perhaps TRBD1 (7 bases). The CDR3 totals 16 residues. V lost 3 bases, J lost 4 bases, and 19 bases lay in between. CDR1 is MDHEN, CDR2 SYDVKM, per germline. This CDR3 reads CASSFNRAGGRYEQYF. The DNA of the CDR3 is TGTGCCAGCAGTTTCAACCGAGCAGGGGGGAGGTACGAGCAGTACTTC.

This clone appeared a single time. The rearrangement links TRBV6-6 to TRBJ2-7; TRBD2 agrees at 11 bases. Germline values: CDR1 MNHNY, CDR2 SVGAGI (reference sequence). Trimming took 5 bases from V and 1 from J; bases not matched to a gene: 7. CDR3 length: 16 residues. The CDR3 sequence: CASSPTSGIPSYEQYF. Here the CDR3 DNA reads TGTGCCAGCAGTCCGACTAGCGGGATACCATCCTACGAGCAGTACTTC.

The chain uses TRBV28 and TRBJ2-7; TRBD1 matches 9 bases. From germline, CDR1 is MDHEN and CDR2 SYDVKM. V was clipped by 3 bases and J by 1 base; unmatched bases: 4. The CDR3 is 15 amino acids. The CDR3 coding sequence is TGTGCCAGCAGTTTTACAGGGGGCAGGTCCTACGAGCAGTACTTC. It codes for CASSFTGGRSYEQYF.

The CDR3 loop reads CATNRGDTPYETQYF. The CDR3 nucleotides read TGCGCCACAAACCGGGGGGACACTCCTTATGAGACCCAGTACTTC. The chain joins TRBV5-1 to TRBJ2-5; D might be TRBD2 (7 bases). The germline V and J ends were trimmed by 9 bases and 5 bases, with 23 bases remaining between them. The CDR3 extends over 15 amino acids. Germline-derived CDR1 and CDR2 are SGHRS and YFSETQ.

The chain has TRBV9 and TRBJ1-5; 9 bases are shared with TRBD1. This CDR3 contains 15 residues. Unmatched junction bases numbered 6, after V lost 3 bases and J lost 5 bases. Germline values: CDR1 SGDLS, CDR2 YYNGEE. CDR3 in DNA: TGTGCCAGCAGCGCCGGGACAGGGAATTATCAGCCCCAGCATTTT. The encoded protein is CASSAGTGNYQPQHF.

This clone showed up just once. The chain couples TRBV28 to TRBJ2-7, with TRBD2 as a possible D gene (5 bases). There are 13 residues in the CDR3. CDR1 MDHEN and CDR2 SYDVKM come from the germline V gene. Trimming took off 5 bases at V and 5 bases at J, with 13 bases between the two ends. This CDR3 reads CASSVAGSHEQYF. The DNA of the CDR3 is TGTGCCAGCAGTGTGGCGGGCAGCCACGAGCAGTACTTC.

This chain links TRBV7-8 with TRBJ1-4; D might be TRBD1 (6 bases). Germline lookup yields CDR1 SGHVS and CDR2 FQNEAQ. The V gene lost 0 bases and the J gene lost 7 bases, with 15 bases spanning the gap. This CDR3 has 16 amino acids. DNA of the CDR3: TGTGCCAGCAGCTTAGCGCACGGGACATTAGGTGAAAAACTGTTTTTT. Encoded protein: CASSLAHGTLGEKLFF. Using reference TRBV7-8 and TRBJ1-4 for the parts outside the CDR3, the full variable domain is GAGVSQSPRYKVAKRGQDVALRCDPISGHVSLFWYQQALGQGPEFLTYFQNEAQLDKSGLPSDRFFAERPEGSVSTLKIQRTQQEDSAVYLCASSLAHGTLGEKLFFGSGTQLSVL.

This clone was seen just once. The genes are TRBV4-1 and TRBJ2-1; 8 nucleotides align to TRBD2. J gave up 2 bases and V 4 bases, and 1 base lay outside the gene matches. Germline-derived CDR1 and CDR2 are MGHRA and YSYEKL. CDR3 size: 14 residues. Here the CDR3 reads CASSPREAYNEQFF. CDR3 sequence (DNA): TGCGCCAGCAGCCCGCGGGAGGCCTACAATGAGCAGTTCTTC.

The rearrangement joins TRBV5-1 to TRBJ1-4; 8 bases align to TRBD1. In germline, CDR1 is SGHRS, CDR2 YFSETQ. The length of the CDR3 is 14 residues. V lost 0 bases and J lost 8; bases outside the gene matches: 3. This CDR3 reads CASSLAGTGEKLFF. The CDR3 coding sequence is TGCGCCAGCAGCTTGGCAGGGACAGGCGAAAAACTGTTTTTT.

The chain recombines TRBV5-1 with TRBJ2-3, with 7 bases lining up with TRBD1. CDR1 is SGHRS and CDR2 is YFSETQ in the germline V gene. Trimming at V came to 0 bases and at J to 2 bases, leaving 6 bases not matched to a gene. This CDR3 is 16 amino acids long. CDR3 sequence: CASSLVKQGTTDTQYF. Written as DNA, the CDR3 is TGCGCCAGCAGCTTGGTTAAACAGGGGACCACAGATACGCAGTATTTT.

V usage is TRBV5-6 and J usage is TRBJ2-1; 9 nucleotides line up with TRBD1. V was clipped by 3 bases and J by 4 bases; unmatched bases: 5. Germline V gene sequence: CDR1 SGHDT, CDR2 YYEEEE. CDR3 length: 15 residues. CDR3 loop: CASSYRDRDYNEQFF. In DNA, the CDR3 is TGTGCCAGCAGCTACCGGGACAGGGATTACAATGAGCAGTTCTTC.

V gene TRBV28 combines with J gene TRBJ2-3; TRBD1 matches 7 bases. V dropped 8 bases and J dropped 6; count of bases not matched to a gene: 8. This CDR3 comprises 13 residues. Germline V CDR1 and CDR2: MDHEN, SYDVKM. The CDR3 loop reads CASRETGDDTQYF. DNA of the CDR3: TGTGCCAGCCGAGAAACAGGGGACGATACGCAGTATTTT.

This sequence joins TRBV13 and TRBJ2-2; D may be TRBD2 (5 bases). CDR3 length: 15 amino acids. V shed 4 bases and J shed 3 bases, with 12 bases lying between them. Per the germline V gene, CDR1 is PRHDT and CDR2 is FYEKMQ (reference sequence). The CDR3 loop reads CASSSTRTYTGELFF. The CDR3 bases are TGTGCCAGCAGCTCGACCCGGACTTACACCGGGGAGCTGTTTTTT.

In this sample, this clone turned up once. The gene calls are TRBV27 and TRBJ2-1; possibly TRBD2 for D (6 bases). The CDR3 is 16 residues long. V was pared by 8 bases and J by 2 bases, with 19 bases between. Germline CDR1 reads MNHEY; CDR2 reads SMNVEV (reference sequence). The DNA of the CDR3 is TGTGCCAGCTTACCCCAAGCGGGCATCCCCTACAATGAGCAGTTCTTC. It specifies CASLPQAGIPYNEQFF.

This chain uses TRBV29-1 with TRBJ2-7, with a tentative D call TRBD2 (5 bases). The germline gives CDR1 SQVTM, CDR2 ANQGSEA. The V gene lost 3 bases and the J gene lost 6 bases, with 12 bases spanning the gap. The CDR3 covers 12 residues. The CDR3 DNA follows: TGCAGCGTTGACGCGGACTTCGGCGAGCAGTACTTC. Protein product: CSVDADFGEQYF.

The J gene is TRBJ2-7, the V gene TRBV28; D remains ambiguous. Germline-derived CDR1 and CDR2 are MDHEN and SYDVKM. V lost 6 bases to trimming and J lost 7 bases, with 13 bases between them. There are 12 residues in the CDR3. The CDR3 coding sequence is TGTGCCAGCAGGAAAGCACCGTGGGAGCAGTACTTC. It encodes CASRKAPWEQYF.